This TCR beta chain appears in the sequencing data of a study of cytomegalovirus exposure and HLA in healthy donors. Study-wide findings and caveats: Some V segments, including TRBV6-2 and TRBV6-3, were excluded as indistinguishable. Researchers counted approximately 160 TCR beta chains as cytomegalovirus-associated. As a later analysis revealed, the rate of TCR association differed by HLA locus, with DRB1 most and HLA-C fewest. Analysis was performed later, and it showed HLA-associated TCR beta chains to be more clonally expanded than equally common others.

The PCR made use of 60 Vbeta and 13 Jbeta primers. The data were produced by immunoSEQ multiplex PCR, yet TCRdb's version contains in-frame clones alone and is incomplete. The table has 150,000 to 200,000 clones, 82% seen once. On this clone itself: Its cognate antigen is unknown.

Looked up from germline, CDR1 is MNHNY and CDR2 is SVGAGI (reference sequence). There are 16 residues in the CDR3. V gave up 6 bases and J gave up 3 bases; unmatched junction bases: 13. The V call is TRBV6-6, the J call TRBJ1-1; 7 nucleotides align to TRBD1. This clonotype was obtained from a girl aged 2 to 9 in good health and CMV-seropositive. Sequencing used PBMCs. Here the CDR3 reads CASRPIDRESDTEAFF. The DNA of the CDR3 is TGTGCCAGCAGACCTATCGACAGGGAGTCAGACACTGAAGCTTTCTTT.